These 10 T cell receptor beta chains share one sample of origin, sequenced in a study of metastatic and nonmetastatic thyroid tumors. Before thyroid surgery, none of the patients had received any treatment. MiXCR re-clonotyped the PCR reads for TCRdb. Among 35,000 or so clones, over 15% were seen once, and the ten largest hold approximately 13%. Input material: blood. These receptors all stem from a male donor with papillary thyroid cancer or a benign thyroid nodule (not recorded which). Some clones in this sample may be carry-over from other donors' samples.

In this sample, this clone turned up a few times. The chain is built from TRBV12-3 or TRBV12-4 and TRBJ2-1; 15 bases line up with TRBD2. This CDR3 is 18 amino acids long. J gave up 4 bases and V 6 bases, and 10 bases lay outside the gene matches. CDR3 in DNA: TGTGCCAGCAGCTCTCCGGGACTAGCGGGAGGAAAATACAATGAGCAGTTCTTC. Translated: CASSSPGLAGGKYNEQFF.

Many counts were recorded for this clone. The CDR3 sequence is CASSSTIAGGPHNEQFF. In nucleotides, the CDR3 is TGCGCCAGCAGTTCCACAATAGCGGGAGGGCCCCACAATGAGCAGTTCTTC. The chain links TRBV4-1 to TRBJ2-1; 11 positions match TRBD2. Germline CDR1 and CDR2: MGHRA and YSYEKL. The CDR3 runs 17 residues. Unmatched junction bases numbered 12, after V lost 6 bases and J lost 5 bases.

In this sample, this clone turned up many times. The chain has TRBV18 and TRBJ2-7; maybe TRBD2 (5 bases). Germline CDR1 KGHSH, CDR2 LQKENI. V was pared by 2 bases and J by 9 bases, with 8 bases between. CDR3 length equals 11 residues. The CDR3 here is CASSPNEGQYF. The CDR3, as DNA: TGTGCCAGCTCACCAAACGAGGGGCAGTACTTC.

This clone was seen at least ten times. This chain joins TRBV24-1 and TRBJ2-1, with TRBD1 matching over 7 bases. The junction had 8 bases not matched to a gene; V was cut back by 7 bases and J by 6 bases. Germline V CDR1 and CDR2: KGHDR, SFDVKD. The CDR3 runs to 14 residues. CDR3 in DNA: TGTGCCACCAGAGGGACAGCCAAACCCAATGAGCAGTTCTTC. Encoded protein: CATRGTAKPNEQFF.

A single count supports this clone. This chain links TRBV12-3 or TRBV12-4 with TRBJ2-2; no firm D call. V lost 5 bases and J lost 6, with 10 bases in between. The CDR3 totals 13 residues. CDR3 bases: TGTGCCAGCAGTCCCGGGTTGGCCGGGGAGCTGTTTTTT. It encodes CASSPGLAGELFF.

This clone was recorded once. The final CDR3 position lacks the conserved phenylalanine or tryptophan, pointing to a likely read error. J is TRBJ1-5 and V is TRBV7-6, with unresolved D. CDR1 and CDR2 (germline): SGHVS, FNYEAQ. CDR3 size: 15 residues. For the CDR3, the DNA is TGTGCCAGCAGCGAGGAGGGTCGTTTAAATCAGCACCAGCATTTG. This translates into CASSEEGRLNQHQHL.

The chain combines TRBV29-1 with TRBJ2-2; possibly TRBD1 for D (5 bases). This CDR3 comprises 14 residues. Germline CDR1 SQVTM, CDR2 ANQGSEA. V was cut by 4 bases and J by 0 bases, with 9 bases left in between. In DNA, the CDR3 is TGCAGCGTTGGACAGAGAACGAACACCGGGGAGCTGTTTTTT. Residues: CSVGQRTNTGELFF.

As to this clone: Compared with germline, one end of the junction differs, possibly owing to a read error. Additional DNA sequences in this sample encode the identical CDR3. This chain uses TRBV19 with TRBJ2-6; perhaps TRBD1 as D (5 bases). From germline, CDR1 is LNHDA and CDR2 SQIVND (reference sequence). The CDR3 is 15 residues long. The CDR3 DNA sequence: TGTGCCAGTAGTGGCAAGAGCTCTGGGGCCAATGTCCTGACCTTC. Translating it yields CASSGKSSGANVLTF.

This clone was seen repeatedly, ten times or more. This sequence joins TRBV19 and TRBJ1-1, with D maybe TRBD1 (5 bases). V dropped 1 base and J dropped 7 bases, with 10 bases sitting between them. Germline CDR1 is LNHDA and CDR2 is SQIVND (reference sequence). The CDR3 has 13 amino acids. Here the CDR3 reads CASSIGQLNEAFF. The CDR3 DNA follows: TGTGCCAGTAGTATAGGACAGTTAAATGAAGCTTTCTTT.

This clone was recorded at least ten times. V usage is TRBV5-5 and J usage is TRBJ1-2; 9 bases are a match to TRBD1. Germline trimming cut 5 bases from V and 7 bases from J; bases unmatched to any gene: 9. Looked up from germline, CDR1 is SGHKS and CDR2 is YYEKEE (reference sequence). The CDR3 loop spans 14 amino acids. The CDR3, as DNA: TGTGCCAGCAGTTTACCGGGACAGGGTCTTGGCTACACCTTC. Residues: CASSLPGQGLGYTF.